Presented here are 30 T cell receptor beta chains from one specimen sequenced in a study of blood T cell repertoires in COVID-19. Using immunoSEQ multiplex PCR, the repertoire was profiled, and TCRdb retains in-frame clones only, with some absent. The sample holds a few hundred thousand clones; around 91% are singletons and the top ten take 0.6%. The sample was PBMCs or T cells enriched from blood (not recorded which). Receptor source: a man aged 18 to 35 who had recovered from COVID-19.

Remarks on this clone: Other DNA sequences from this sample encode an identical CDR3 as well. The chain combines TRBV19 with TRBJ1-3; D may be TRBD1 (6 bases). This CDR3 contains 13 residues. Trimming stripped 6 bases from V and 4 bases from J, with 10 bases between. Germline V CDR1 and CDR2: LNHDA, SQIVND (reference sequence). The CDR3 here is CASRQGSGNTIYF. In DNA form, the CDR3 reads TGTGCCAGTAGACAGGGATCCGGAAACACCATATATTTT.

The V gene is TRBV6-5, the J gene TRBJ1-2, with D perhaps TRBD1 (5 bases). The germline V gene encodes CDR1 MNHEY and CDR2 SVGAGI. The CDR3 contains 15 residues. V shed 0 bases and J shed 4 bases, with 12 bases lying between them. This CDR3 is CASSYSLSGSYGYTF. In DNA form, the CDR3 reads TGTGCCAGCAGTTACTCGTTATCAGGGTCCTATGGCTACACCTTC.

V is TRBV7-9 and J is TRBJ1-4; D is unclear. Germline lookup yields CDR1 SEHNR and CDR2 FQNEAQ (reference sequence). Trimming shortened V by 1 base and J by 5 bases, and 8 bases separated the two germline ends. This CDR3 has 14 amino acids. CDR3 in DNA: TGTGCCAGCAGCTTAGGAACTAGGAATGAAAAACTGTTTTTT. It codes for CASSLGTRNEKLFF.

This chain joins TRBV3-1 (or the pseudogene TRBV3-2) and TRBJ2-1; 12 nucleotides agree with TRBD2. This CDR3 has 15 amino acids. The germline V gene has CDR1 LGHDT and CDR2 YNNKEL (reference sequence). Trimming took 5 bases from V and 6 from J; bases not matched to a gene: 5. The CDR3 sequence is CASSTRTSGTNEQFF. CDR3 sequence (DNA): TGTGCCAGCAGCACGCGGACTAGCGGGACCAATGAGCAGTTCTTC.

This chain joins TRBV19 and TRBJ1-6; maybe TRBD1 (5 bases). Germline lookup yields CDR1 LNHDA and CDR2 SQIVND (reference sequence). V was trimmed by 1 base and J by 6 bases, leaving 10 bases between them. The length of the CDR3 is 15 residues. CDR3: CASSIGRTINSPLHF. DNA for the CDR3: TGTGCCAGTAGTATAGGACGGACAATTAATTCACCCCTCCACTTT.

In DNA, the CDR3 is TGTGCCAGCAGCCGGGACAGCCAAGAGACCCAGTACTTC. Translated: CASSRDSQETQYF. The chain carries TRBV13 and TRBJ2-5, with 7 positions matching TRBD1. Trimming cost V 5 bases and J 1 base; bases outside gene matches: 1. The CDR3 runs 13 residues. Germline values: CDR1 PRHDT, CDR2 FYEKMQ (reference sequence).

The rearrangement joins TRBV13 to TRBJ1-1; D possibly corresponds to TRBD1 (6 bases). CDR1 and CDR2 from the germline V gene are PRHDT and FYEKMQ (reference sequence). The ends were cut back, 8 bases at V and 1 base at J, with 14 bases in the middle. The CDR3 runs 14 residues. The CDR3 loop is CASAMNRENTEAFF. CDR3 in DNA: TGTGCCAGCGCGATGAACAGGGAGAACACTGAAGCTTTCTTT.

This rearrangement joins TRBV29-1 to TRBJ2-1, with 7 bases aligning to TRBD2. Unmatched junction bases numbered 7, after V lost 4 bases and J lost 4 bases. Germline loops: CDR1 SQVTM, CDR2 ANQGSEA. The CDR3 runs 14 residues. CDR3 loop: CSVGRWGGYNEQFF. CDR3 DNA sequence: TGCAGCGTTGGAAGATGGGGGGGTTACAATGAGCAGTTCTTC.

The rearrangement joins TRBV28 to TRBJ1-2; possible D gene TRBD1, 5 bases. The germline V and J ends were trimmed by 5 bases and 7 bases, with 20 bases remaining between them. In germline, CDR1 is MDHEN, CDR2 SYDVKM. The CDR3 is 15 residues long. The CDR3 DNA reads TGTGCCAGCAGTCCCTCAAGAGGGATGGGGGGTGGCTACACCTTC. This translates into CASSPSRGMGGGYTF.

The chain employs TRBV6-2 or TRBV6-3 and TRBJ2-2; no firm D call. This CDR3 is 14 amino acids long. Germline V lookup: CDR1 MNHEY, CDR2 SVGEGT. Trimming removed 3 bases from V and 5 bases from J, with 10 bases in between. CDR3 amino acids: CASSYTSATGELFF. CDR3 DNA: TGTGCCAGCAGTTATACCTCCGCGACCGGGGAGCTGTTTTTT.

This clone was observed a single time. CDR3 amino acids: CASSFQPGQGVPEAFF. CDR3 bases: TGTGCCAGCAGTTTTCAGCCGGGACAGGGAGTGCCTGAAGCTTTCTTT. V gene TRBV28 combines with J gene TRBJ1-1, with 9 bases lining up with TRBD1. The CDR3 length is 16 residues. From germline, CDR1 is MDHEN and CDR2 SYDVKM. V was clipped by 3 bases and J by 6 bases; unmatched bases: 11.

The CDR3: CATSRGTGQGKQPQHF. The CDR3 nucleotides read TGTGCCACCAGCAGAGGTACCGGACAGGGAAAGCAGCCCCAGCATTTT. The chain links TRBV15 to TRBJ1-5; TRBD1 matches at 8 bases. Germline-derived CDR1 and CDR2 are LNHNV and YYDKDF (reference sequence). J lost 7 bases, V lost 1 base, and 9 bases had no gene match. The CDR3 runs to 16 residues.

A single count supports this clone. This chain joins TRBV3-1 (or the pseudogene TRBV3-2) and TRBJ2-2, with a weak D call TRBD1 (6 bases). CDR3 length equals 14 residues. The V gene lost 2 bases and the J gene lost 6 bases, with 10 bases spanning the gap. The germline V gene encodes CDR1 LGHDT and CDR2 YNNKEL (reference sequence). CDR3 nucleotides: TGTGCCAGCAGCCAAACAGGGAAGGCCGGGGAGCTGTTTTTT. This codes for CASSQTGKAGELFF.

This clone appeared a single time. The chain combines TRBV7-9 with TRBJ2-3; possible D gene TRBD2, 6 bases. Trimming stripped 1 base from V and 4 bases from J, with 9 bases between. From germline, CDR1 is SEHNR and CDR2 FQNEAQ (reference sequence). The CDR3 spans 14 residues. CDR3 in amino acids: CASSLEGLADTQYF. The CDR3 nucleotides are TGTGCCAGCAGCTTAGAGGGACTGGCAGATACGCAGTATTTT.

This CDR3 reads CASGLVGTSGGWYEQYF. In nucleotides, the CDR3 is TGTGCTAGTGGTTTGGTGGGGACTAGCGGGGGTTGGTACGAGCAGTACTTC. This sequence joins TRBV12-5 and TRBJ2-7, with TRBD2 matching 14 bases. CDR1 is LGHNT and CDR2 is FRNRAP in the germline V gene. V shed 0 bases, J shed 4 bases, and the junction held 5 bases outside the gene matches. This CDR3 is built from 17 residues.

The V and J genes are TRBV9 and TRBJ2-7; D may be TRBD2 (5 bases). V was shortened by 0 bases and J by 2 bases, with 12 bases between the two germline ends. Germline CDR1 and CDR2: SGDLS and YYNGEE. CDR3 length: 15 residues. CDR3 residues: CASSVEGSATYEQYF. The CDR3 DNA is TGTGCCAGCAGCGTAGAGGGTAGCGCGACCTACGAGCAGTACTTC.

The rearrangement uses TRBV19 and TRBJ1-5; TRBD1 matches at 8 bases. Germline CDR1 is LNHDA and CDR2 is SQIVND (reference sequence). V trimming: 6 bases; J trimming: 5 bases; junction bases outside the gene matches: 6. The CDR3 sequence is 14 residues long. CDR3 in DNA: TGTGCCAGTAGCGCCGGACAGGGCGATCAGCCCCAGCATTTT. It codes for CASSAGQGDQPQHF.

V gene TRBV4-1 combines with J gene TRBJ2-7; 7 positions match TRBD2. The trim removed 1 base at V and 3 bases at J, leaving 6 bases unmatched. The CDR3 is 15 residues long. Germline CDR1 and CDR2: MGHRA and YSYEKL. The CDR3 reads CASSQGGRGVYEQYF. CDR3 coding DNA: TGCGCCAGCAGCCAAGGAGGACGGGGGGTCTACGAGCAGTACTTC.

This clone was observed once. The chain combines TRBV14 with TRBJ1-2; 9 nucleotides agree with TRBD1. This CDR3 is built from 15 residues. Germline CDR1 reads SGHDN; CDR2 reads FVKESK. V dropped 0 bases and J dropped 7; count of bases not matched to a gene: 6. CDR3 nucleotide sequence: TGTGCCAGCAGCCAAGAAGTCGGACAGGGGTTTGGCTACACCTTC. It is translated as CASSQEVGQGFGYTF.

The CDR3 region has the DNA TGCGCCAGCAGCTTGGTTCATAGTTACACCGGGGAGCTGTTTTTT. Amino acid sequence: CASSLVHSYTGELFF. The chain is built from TRBV5-1 and TRBJ2-2; D unclear. V shed 0 bases and J shed 3 bases, with 9 bases lying between them. Germline CDR1 is SGHRS and CDR2 is YFSETQ. The CDR3 has 15 residues.

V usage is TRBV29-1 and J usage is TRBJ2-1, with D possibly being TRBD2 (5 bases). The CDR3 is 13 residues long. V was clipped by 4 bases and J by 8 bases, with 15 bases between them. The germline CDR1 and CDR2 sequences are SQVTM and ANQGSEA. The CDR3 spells CSVGGLLKHEQFF. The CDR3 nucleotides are TGCAGCGTTGGAGGACTCCTCAAACATGAGCAGTTCTTC.

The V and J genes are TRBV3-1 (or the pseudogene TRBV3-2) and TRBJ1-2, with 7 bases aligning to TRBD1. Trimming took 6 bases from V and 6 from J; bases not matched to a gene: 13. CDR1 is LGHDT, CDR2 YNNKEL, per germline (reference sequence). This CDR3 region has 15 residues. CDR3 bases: TGTGCCAGCAGAGACAGCGACAGGGTTCTAGATGGCTACACCTTC. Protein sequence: CASRDSDRVLDGYTF.

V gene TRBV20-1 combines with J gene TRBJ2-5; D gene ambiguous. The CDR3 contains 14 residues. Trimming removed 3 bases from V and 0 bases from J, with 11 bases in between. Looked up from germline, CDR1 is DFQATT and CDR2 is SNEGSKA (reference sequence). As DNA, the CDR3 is TGCAGTGCTAGTGGCGGTTGGTACCAAGAGACCCAGTACTTC. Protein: CSASGGWYQETQYF.

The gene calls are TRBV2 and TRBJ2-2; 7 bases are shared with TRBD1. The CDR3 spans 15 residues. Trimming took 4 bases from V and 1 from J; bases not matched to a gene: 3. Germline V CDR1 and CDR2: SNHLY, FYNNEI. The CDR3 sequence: CASSVGTVNTGELFF. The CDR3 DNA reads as TGTGCCAGCAGTGTCGGGACAGTGAACACCGGGGAGCTGTTTTTT.

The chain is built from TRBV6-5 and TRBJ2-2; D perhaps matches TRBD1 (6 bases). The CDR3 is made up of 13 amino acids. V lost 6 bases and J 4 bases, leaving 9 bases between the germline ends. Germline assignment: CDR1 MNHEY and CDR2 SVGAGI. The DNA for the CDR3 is TGTGCCAGCAGCTGGACAGTCACCGGGGAGCTGTTTTTT. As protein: CASSWTVTGELFF.

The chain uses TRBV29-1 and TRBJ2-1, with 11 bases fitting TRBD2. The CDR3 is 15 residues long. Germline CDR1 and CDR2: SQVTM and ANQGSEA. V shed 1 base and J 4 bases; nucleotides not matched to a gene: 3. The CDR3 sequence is CSVEAGLAEYNEQFF. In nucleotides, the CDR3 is TGCAGCGTTGAAGCGGGACTAGCGGAGTACAATGAGCAGTTCTTC.

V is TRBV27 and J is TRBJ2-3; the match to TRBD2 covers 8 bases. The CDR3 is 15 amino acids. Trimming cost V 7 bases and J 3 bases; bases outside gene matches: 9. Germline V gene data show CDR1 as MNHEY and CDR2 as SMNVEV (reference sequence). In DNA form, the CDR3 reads TGTGCCAGCACTCAAAGCGGGGGTCCTACAGATACGCAGTATTTT. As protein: CASTQSGGPTDTQYF.

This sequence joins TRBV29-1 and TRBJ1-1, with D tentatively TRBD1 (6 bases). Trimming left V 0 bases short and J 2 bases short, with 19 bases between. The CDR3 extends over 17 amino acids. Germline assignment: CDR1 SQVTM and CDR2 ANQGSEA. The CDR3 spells CSVEDPRQGIGNTEAFF. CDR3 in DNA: TGCAGCGTTGAAGATCCGCGCCAGGGGATCGGAAACACTGAAGCTTTCTTT.

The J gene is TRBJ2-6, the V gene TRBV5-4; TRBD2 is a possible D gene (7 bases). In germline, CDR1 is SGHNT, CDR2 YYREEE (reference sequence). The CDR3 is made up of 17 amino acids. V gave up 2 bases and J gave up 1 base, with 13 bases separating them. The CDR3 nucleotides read TGTGCCAGCAGCTTAGGGGGGGCGCTATCTGGGGCCAACGTCCTGACTTTC. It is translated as CASSLGGALSGANVLTF.

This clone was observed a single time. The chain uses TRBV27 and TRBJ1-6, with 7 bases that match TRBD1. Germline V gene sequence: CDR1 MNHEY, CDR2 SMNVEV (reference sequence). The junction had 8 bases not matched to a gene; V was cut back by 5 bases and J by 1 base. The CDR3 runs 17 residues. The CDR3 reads CASSITGDKSYNSPLHF. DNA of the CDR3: TGTGCCAGCAGTATCACAGGGGACAAGTCCTATAATTCACCCCTCCACTTT.